The entry below describes one T cell receptor beta chain. The antigen remains undetermined. A library made for alpha chains picked up this beta chain off target, so its size means little. This sample was taken from a study of spatial heterogeneity in lung cancer. The CDR3 sequence is 16 residues long. Trimming cost V 4 bases and J 2 bases; bases outside gene matches: 8. Germline V gene data show CDR1 as MGHRA and CDR2 as YSYEKL. The study, taken as a whole, reports: Tumoral mutation counts were tracked by counts of expanded intratumoral alpha and beta TCRs.

The time point was: sample taken at primary tumor resection. Donation came from 70 or so patients with untreated early-stage non-small cell lung cancer. Extraction of whole RNA from tumor, nontumor lung or frozen PBMC preceded unsorted sequencing. TCRdb itself ran the 5' RACE reads through MiXCR, one entry per CDR3 protein. Counted here are 11,000 to 15,000 distinct CDR3 sequences, around 4.7% occurring once; the ten biggest clones make up about 17%. This chain joins TRBV4-1 and TRBJ2-3; 8 positions agree with TRBD1. The TCR comes from a female donor with early-stage non-small cell lung cancer. Sequences were derived from lung tumor tissue, sampled at surgery. Here the CDR3 DNA reads TGCGCCAGCAGCCCCTACCCGGGACAGGTCACAGATACGCAGTATTTT. Protein product: CASSPYPGQVTDTQYF.